The clone carrying this T cell receptor (beta chain) was observed a few times. Authors of the study amplified TCR beta CDR3 regions from RNA transcripts. When the TCR CDR3 underwent first-round RT-PCR, the HTBI primer set was used. TCRdb reanalysed the multiplex PCR reads using MiXCR and keeps one entry per CDR3 protein. The sample lists about 380,000 distinct CDR3 sequences; over 11% were seen once. Per the germline V gene, CDR1 is LNHNV and CDR2 is YYDKDF (reference sequence). This CDR3 has 14 amino acids. V gave up 1 base and J gave up 4 bases, with 8 bases separating them. The data stem from a study of T cells in Graves' hyperthyroidism and ophthalmopathy.

The source of this sequence is a woman aged 55 to 70 with Graves' hyperthyroidism. The sample consisted of blood. The V call is TRBV15, the J call TRBJ2-1; D remains ambiguous. The CDR3 is CATSRARDYNEQFF. The CDR3 DNA is TGTGCCACCAGCAGAGCAAGAGATTACAATGAGCAGTTCTTC.